This T cell receptor (beta chain) was sequenced during a study of PD-L1 blockade in urothelial cancer. The wider study: Blood analyses occurred 3 weeks (second dose) and 6 weeks post treatment start.

The time point here: peripheral blood 6 weeks after treatment start. Patients had urothelial carcinoma that was locally advanced or metastatic. Trimming cost V 8 bases and J 3 bases; bases outside gene matches: 9. The germline V gene encodes CDR1 MNHEY and CDR2 SVGAGI. There are 15 residues in the CDR3. Every PCR got spiked synthetic TCR analog templates. Repertoires were generated with immunoSEQ multiplex PCR, while TCRdb's copy carries only in-frame clones and drops some. The sample yields 100,000 to 150,000 clones, about 84% seen once. A remark on this clone: Its antigen is as yet unknown.

General observations from the study: Sub-median blood TCR clonality before treatment predicted longer survival.

The rearrangement joins TRBV6-5 to TRBJ2-3, with 9 bases lining up with TRBD1. The sample was PBMCs, taken around atezolizumab (anti-PD-L1) treatment. This TCR derives from a man over 45 with urothelial cancer. CDR3 DNA sequence: TGTGCCAGCGGGACGAGACAGGGGGGGACAGATACGCAGTATTTT. Residues: CASGTRQGGTDTQYF.